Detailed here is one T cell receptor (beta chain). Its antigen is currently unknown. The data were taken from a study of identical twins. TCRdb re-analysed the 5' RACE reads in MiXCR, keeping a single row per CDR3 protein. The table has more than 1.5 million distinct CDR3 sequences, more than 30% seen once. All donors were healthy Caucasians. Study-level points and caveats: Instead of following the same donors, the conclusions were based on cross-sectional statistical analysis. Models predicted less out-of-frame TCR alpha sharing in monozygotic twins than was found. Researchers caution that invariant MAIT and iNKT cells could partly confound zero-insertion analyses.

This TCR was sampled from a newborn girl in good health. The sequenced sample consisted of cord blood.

The CDR3 DNA sequence: TGTGCCAGCAGCTTAGCTGGAGGACAGATCGATTATAAGCGGGAGAGGGGTTACAATGAGCAGTTCTTC. Its translation: CASSLAGGQIDYKRERGYNEQFF. The chain recombines TRBV7-8 with TRBJ2-1, with 8 positions matching TRBD2. Germline-derived CDR1 and CDR2 are SGHVS and FQNEAQ. The CDR3 sequence is 23 residues long. J was trimmed by 4 bases and V by 0 bases; bases with no gene match: 26.